Detailed here is one T cell receptor beta chain. These data are taken from a study of control samples from healthy donors and cancer patients. Trimming stripped 2 bases from V and 6 bases from J, with 13 bases between. Germline lookup yields CDR1 MNHEY and CDR2 SVGAGI. The CDR3 is made up of 14 amino acids. Generated by immunoSEQ multiplex PCR, the TCRdb table keeps only in-frame clones and is missing some. The sample shows 150,000 to 200,000 clones, approximately 90% of them seen only once. The chain combines TRBV6-5 with TRBJ1-1; the D is unclear. Sequencing input: blood. The receptor comes from a man aged 25 to 45 in good health. CDR3 sequence reads: CASSYDGGFAEAFF. CDR3 nucleotide sequence: TGTGCCAGCAGTTACGACGGAGGGTTCGCTGAAGCTTTCTTT.